These 22 T cell receptor beta chains share one sample of origin, sequenced in a study of PD-1 blockade in classical Hodgkin lymphoma. Described time point: cycle 4 day 1 (C4D1), after around six weeks of nivolumab. All the patients suffered relapse after autologous stem cell transplantation, and brentuximab vedotin exposure differed. Libraries were prepared by immunoSEQ multiplex PCR; TCRdb keeps only in-frame clonotypes and omits some of them. The table includes about 20,000 clones, approximately 68% detected once. The sample in question was peripheral blood mononuclear cells (PBMCs), obtained before the fourth cycle of nivolumab. The receptors shown here come from a human donor with classical Hodgkin lymphoma.

This clone has only a few counts. The chain's CDR3 is CAIRDLSGVGGYEQYF. CDR3 nucleotide sequence: TGTGCCATCAGGGACCTTAGCGGAGTGGGGGGATACGAGCAGTACTTC. The rearrangement uses TRBV10-3 and TRBJ2-7; maybe TRBD2 (6 bases). Trimming pared 6 bases from V and 4 bases from J, leaving 22 bases between. Germline assignment: CDR1 ENHRY and CDR2 SYGVKD. The CDR3 runs 16 residues.

This clone was counted once. The V and J genes are TRBV7-9 and TRBJ1-1, with 7 bases lining up with TRBD1. Germline values: CDR1 SEHNR, CDR2 FQNEAQ (reference sequence). J gave up 4 bases and V 3 bases, and 8 bases lay outside the gene matches. This CDR3 has 15 residues. The CDR3 sequence: CASSFQGVGITEAFF. The CDR3 coding sequence is TGTGCCAGCAGCTTCCAGGGGGTTGGCATCACTGAAGCTTTCTTT. Complete variable domain (other parts from reference TRBV7-9 and TRBJ1-1): DTGVSQNPRHKITKRGQNVTFRCDPISEHNRLYWYRQTLGQGPEFLTYFQNEAQLEKSRLLSDRFSAERPKGSFSTLEIQRTEQGDSAMYLCASSFQGVGITEAFFGQGTRLTVV.

This clone came up once. The chain employs TRBV5-1 and TRBJ2-7; D may match TRBD1 or TRBD2 (7 bases each). Germline V CDR1 and CDR2: SGHRS, YFSETQ. Deletions cut 5 bases from V and 5 bases from J, with 20 bases between. The CDR3 runs 15 residues. The CDR3 here is CASRPRGGVINEQYF. The CDR3 coding sequence is TGCGCCAGCAGACCCAGGGGGGGGGTAATCAACGAGCAGTACTTC. Filled out from reference TRBV5-1 and TRBJ2-7, the complete variable domain reads KAGVTQTPRYLIKTRGQQVTLSCSPISGHRSVSWYQQTPGQGLQFLFEYFSETQRNKGNFPGRFSGRQFSNSRSEMNVSTLELGDSALYLCASRPRGGVINEQYFGPGTRLTVT.

V and J are TRBV10-3 and TRBJ2-1; 8 bases align to TRBD2. The germline V gene has CDR1 ENHRY and CDR2 SYGVKD. CDR3 length: 13 residues. The V segment lost 7 bases and the J segment 8 bases; nucleotides outside the gene matches: 7. CDR3 coding DNA: TGTGCCATCAAGAAGCGGGAGAATGATGAGCAGTTCTTC. Its protein product is CAIKKRENDEQFF.

This clone showed up just a few times. The chain carries TRBV4-1 and TRBJ1-5, with D unclear. Trimming took off 0 bases at V and 0 bases at J, with 6 bases between the two ends. Germline-derived CDR1 and CDR2 are MGHRA and YSYEKL. The length of the CDR3 is 15 residues. CDR3: CASSQDGYSNQPQHF. The CDR3 coding sequence is TGCGCCAGCAGCCAAGATGGGTATAGCAATCAGCCCCAGCATTTT.

CDR3 in amino acids: CSVFRGLLYGYTF. The DNA for the CDR3 is TGCAGCGTCTTCCGGGGGCTACTCTATGGCTACACCTTC. The rearrangement joins TRBV29-1 to TRBJ1-2, with a weak D call TRBD1 (6 bases). The germline V gene encodes CDR1 SQVTM and CDR2 ANQGSEA. The CDR3 contains 13 residues. The V and J ends lost 6 bases and 4 bases respectively, with 15 bases between them. Combining the CDR3 with reference TRBV29-1 and TRBJ1-2 gives the whole variable domain SAVISQKPSRDICQRGTSLTIQCQVDSQVTMMFWYRQQPGQSLTLIATANQGSEATYESGFVIDKFPISRPNLTFSTLTVSNMSPEDSSIYLCSVFRGLLYGYTFGSGTRLTVV.

This clone was seen more than once but under ten times. The J gene is TRBJ2-2, the V gene TRBV7-9; 9 bases are a match to TRBD2. Germline V gives CDR1 SEHNR, CDR2 FQNEAQ (reference sequence). The ends lost 6 bases at V and 6 bases at J; junction bases unmatched: 5. There are 14 residues in the CDR3. The CDR3 sequence is CASSSGSGSGELFF. Written as DNA, the CDR3 is TGTGCCAGCAGTAGCGGGAGCGGTTCCGGGGAGCTGTTTTTT.

This clone showed up just once. The V gene is TRBV20-1, the J gene TRBJ2-7; D not resolved. The CDR3 sequence is 11 residues long. The ends were cut back, 4 bases at V and 3 bases at J, with 7 bases in the middle. CDR1 is DFQATT and CDR2 is SNEGSKA in the germline V gene (reference sequence). The CDR3 sequence is CSATTSYEQYF. Here the CDR3 DNA reads TGCAGTGCTACGACAAGCTACGAGCAGTACTTC.

The CDR3 here is CASSYRDTNTEAFF. Here the CDR3 DNA reads TGTGCCAGCAGTTATCGGGACACGAACACTGAAGCTTTCTTT. The J gene is TRBJ1-1, the V gene TRBV27; a possible D gene is TRBD1 (6 bases). Deletions cut 4 bases from V and 1 base from J, with 10 bases between. The CDR3 has 14 amino acids. Germline assignment: CDR1 MNHEY and CDR2 SMNVEV (reference sequence).

This CDR3 is CASSYEPGPPSPLHF. The CDR3 DNA reads as TGTGCCAGCAGTTACGAACCGGGACCGCCCTCCCCCCTCCACTTT. The V call is TRBV6-6, the J call TRBJ1-6, with a tentative D call TRBD1 (5 bases). The germline V gene encodes CDR1 MNHNY and CDR2 SVGAGI (reference sequence). V shed 2 bases and J shed 13 bases, with 18 bases lying between them. The CDR3 sequence is 15 residues long.

This chain uses TRBV28 with TRBJ2-3; tentatively, D is TRBD1 or TRBD2 (5 bases each). V lost 7 bases, J lost 10 bases, and 24 bases lay in between. The germline V gene has CDR1 MDHEN and CDR2 SYDVKM. There are 15 residues in the CDR3. In nucleotides, the CDR3 is TGTGCCAGCAACACCCGGGACCAACGGCTTTCCGCGCAGTATTTT. This translates into CASNTRDQRLSAQYF. Variable domain in full (rest from reference TRBV28 and TRBJ2-3): DVKVTQSSRYLVKRTGEKVFLECVQDMDHENMFWYRQDPGLGLRLIYFSYDVKMKEKGDIPEGYSVSREKKERFSLILESASTNQTSMYLCASNTRDQRLSAQYFGPGTRLTVL.

The chain is built from TRBV11-2 and TRBJ2-7; the match to TRBD2 covers 10 bases. V dropped 0 bases and J dropped 2; count of bases not matched to a gene: 13. Germline lookup yields CDR1 SGHAT and CDR2 FQNNGV. CDR3 length: 19 amino acids. The CDR3 DNA is TGTGCCAGCAGCTTAGACGGGGGCTCTTCAGCGGGAGGGCCCTACGAGCAGTACTTC. Translated, it gives CASSLDGGSSAGGPYEQYF.

The chain uses TRBV7-3 and TRBJ2-7; tentatively, D is TRBD1 (6 bases). The CDR3 spans 15 residues. Germline assignment: CDR1 SGHTA and CDR2 FQGTGA. Trimming removed 3 bases from V and 6 bases from J, with 18 bases in between. CDR3 bases: TGTGCCAGCAGCTTTTTATCACAGGGAATATCCGAGCAGTACTTC. It yields the protein CASSFLSQGISEQYF.

The V and J genes are TRBV7-9 and TRBJ1-1; D not resolved. Germline lookup yields CDR1 SEHNR and CDR2 FQNEAQ (reference sequence). Trimming took 3 bases from V and 7 from J, leaving 12 bases between them. The CDR3 is 13 residues long. In DNA, the CDR3 is TGTGCCAGCAGCTTGTCGGTTTTAGGTGAAGCTTTCTTT. Protein: CASSLSVLGEAFF.

In this sample, this clone turned up a few times. The chain carries TRBV9 and TRBJ2-3; a possible D gene is TRBD1 (6 bases). The V end was cut by 4 bases, the J end by 4 bases, with 10 bases between. This CDR3 is 13 amino acids long. CDR1 is SGDLS and CDR2 is YYNGEE in the germline V gene. The CDR3 nucleotides read TGTGCCAGCAGCACCAGACAGGCAGATACGCAGTATTTT. This translates into CASSTRQADTQYF.

V usage is TRBV6-6 and J usage is TRBJ2-7, with 11 bases lining up with TRBD2. Germline CDR1 MNHNY, CDR2 SVGAGI (reference sequence). J was trimmed by 3 bases and V by 2 bases; bases with no gene match: 6. The CDR3 runs to 16 residues. The DNA for the CDR3 is TGTGCCAGCAGTTACCCACTAGCGGGAGCAAGCTACGAGCAGTACTTC. It encodes CASSYPLAGASYEQYF.

This clone came up once. J is TRBJ1-2 and V is TRBV5-1; tentative D call: TRBD1 (5 bases). Germline loops: CDR1 SGHRS, CDR2 YFSETQ. The CDR3 spans 13 residues. Trimming stripped 2 bases from V and 7 bases from J, with 12 bases between. Here the CDR3 DNA reads TGCGCCAGCAGCTTAGGCAGGGACCCTGGCTACACCTTC. It codes for CASSLGRDPGYTF.

The chain is built from TRBV4-2 and TRBJ2-1; 12 nucleotides match TRBD2. Looked up from germline, CDR1 is LGHNA and CDR2 is YNFKEQ. Germline trimming cut 0 bases from V and 10 bases from J; bases unmatched to any gene: 10. The CDR3 extends over 17 amino acids. For the CDR3, the DNA is TGTGCCAGCAGCCAAGAAGGCCGACTAGCGGGAGTATCCGAGCAGTTCTTC. Translated, it gives CASSQEGRLAGVSEQFF.

This clone was seen only a few times. The chain recombines TRBV6-5 with TRBJ1-1, with D maybe TRBD1 (5 bases). Germline V gene lookup returns CDR1 MNHEY and CDR2 SVGAGI. The CDR3 has 13 residues. Trimming took 3 bases from V and 9 from J, leaving 14 bases between them. The CDR3 sequence is CASSYPGTVQAFF. The CDR3 DNA sequence: TGTGCCAGCAGTTATCCCGGGACGGTACAAGCTTTCTTT.

The V call is TRBV19, the J call TRBJ1-4; D is unresolved. Trimming removed 5 bases at V and 7 bases at J, with 17 bases between. Germline V CDR1 and CDR2: LNHDA, SQIVND (reference sequence). The CDR3 has 15 amino acids. CDR3 DNA: TGTGCCAGTAGTCCCAGGTCAAGATTGCCTGAAAAACTGTTTTTT. This encodes CASSPRSRLPEKLFF.

The chain has TRBV7-9 and TRBJ1-4; the D is unclear. The CDR3 runs 14 residues. Germline CDR1 and CDR2: SEHNR and FQNEAQ (reference sequence). The V gene lost 3 bases and the J gene lost 4 bases, with 9 bases spanning the gap. CDR3 protein: CASSFGYDNEKLFF. The CDR3 DNA reads as TGTGCCAGCAGCTTTGGGTATGATAATGAAAAACTGTTTTTT.

The chain links TRBV5-6 to TRBJ2-5; D remains ambiguous. Trimming left V 2 bases short and J 0 bases short, with 5 bases between. Germline assignment: CDR1 SGHDT and CDR2 YYEEEE. This CDR3 contains 13 residues. The CDR3 nucleotides are TGTGCCAGCAGCTTCCCGGACCAAGAGACCCAGTACTTC. This codes for CASSFPDQETQYF.